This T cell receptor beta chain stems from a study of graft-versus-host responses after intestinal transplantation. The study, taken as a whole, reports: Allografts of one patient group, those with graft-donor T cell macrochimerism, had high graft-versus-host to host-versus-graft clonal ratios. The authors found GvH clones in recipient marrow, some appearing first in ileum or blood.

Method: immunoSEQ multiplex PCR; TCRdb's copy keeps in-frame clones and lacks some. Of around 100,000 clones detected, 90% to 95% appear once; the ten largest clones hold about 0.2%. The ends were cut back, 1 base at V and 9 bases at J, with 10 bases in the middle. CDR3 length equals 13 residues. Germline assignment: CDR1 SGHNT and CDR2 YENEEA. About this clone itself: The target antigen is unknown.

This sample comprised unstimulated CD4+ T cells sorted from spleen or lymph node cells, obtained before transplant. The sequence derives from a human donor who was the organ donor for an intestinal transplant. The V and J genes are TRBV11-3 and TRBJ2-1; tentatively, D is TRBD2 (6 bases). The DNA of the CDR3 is TGTGCCAGCAGCTTAGGCGCGGGGACTGAGCAGTTCTTC. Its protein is CASSLGAGTEQFF.